This TCR beta chain was retrieved from a study of shared clonotypes between healthy human individuals. Study observations and caveats: Memory subsets generally showed lower estimated richness than naive subsets.

The CDR3 runs to 13 residues. Germline V gene sequence: CDR1 SQVTM, CDR2 ANQGSEA. The V end was cut by 4 bases, the J end by 4 bases, with 11 bases between. Sequenced by immunoSEQ multiplex PCR; TCRdb stores in-frame clones only, minus some. The top ten hold 30% to 40% of the sample, which has roughly 700,000 clones, roughly 88% seen once. Regarding this clone: Antigen: not known.

V and J are TRBV29-1 and TRBJ1-5; D possibly corresponds to TRBD1 (5 bases). The specimen sequenced was memory CD8+ T cells from PBMCs. The subset is: CD45RO+ cells pooled with CCR7-negative TemRA cells. This sequence was found in a man between 18 and 29 years old in good health. Some clones in this sample may be carry-over from other donors' samples. The CDR3 sequence is CSVVTTGNQPQHF. CDR3 sequence (DNA): TGCAGCGTTGTGACTACAGGTAATCAGCCCCAGCATTTT.